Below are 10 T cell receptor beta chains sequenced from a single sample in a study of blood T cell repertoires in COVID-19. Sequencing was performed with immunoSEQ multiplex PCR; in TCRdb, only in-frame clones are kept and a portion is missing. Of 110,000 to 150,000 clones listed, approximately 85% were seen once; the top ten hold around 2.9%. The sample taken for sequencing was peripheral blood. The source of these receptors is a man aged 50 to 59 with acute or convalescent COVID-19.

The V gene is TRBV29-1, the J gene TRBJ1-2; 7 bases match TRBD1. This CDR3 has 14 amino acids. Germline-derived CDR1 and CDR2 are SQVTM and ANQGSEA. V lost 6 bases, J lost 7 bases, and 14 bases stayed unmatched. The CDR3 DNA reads TGCAGCGTGGGCCTTTACCAGGGGGTCGGTGGCTACACCTTC. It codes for CSVGLYQGVGGYTF.

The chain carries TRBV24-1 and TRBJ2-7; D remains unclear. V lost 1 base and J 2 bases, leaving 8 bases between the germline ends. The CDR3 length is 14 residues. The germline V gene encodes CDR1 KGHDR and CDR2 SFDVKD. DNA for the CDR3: TGTGCCACCAGTGATTTCCCAGAAACCTACGAGCAGTACTTC. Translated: CATSDFPETYEQYF.

Here the CDR3 DNA reads TGTGCCAGCAGCTCCGGGACAGGGGGTCAGCCCCAGCATTTT. This codes for CASSSGTGGQPQHF. This chain connects TRBV7-8 to TRBJ1-5, with 11 bases fitting TRBD1. Germline V lookup: CDR1 SGHVS, CDR2 FQNEAQ. V lost 4 bases to trimming and J lost 6 bases; unmatched junction nucleotides: 2. This CDR3 has 14 amino acids.

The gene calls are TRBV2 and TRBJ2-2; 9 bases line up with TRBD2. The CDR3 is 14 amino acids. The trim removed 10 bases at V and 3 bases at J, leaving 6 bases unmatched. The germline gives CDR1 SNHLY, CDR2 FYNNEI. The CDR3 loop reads CATRTSAYTGELFF. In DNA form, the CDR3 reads TGTGCCACCAGGACTAGCGCCTACACCGGGGAGCTGTTTTTT.

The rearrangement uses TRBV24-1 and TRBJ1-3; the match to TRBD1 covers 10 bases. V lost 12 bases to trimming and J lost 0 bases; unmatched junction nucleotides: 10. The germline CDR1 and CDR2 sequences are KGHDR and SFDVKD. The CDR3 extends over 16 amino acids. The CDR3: CAAGTGVPISGNTIYF. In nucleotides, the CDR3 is TGTGCCGCCGGGACAGGGGTCCCTATCTCTGGAAACACCATATATTTT.

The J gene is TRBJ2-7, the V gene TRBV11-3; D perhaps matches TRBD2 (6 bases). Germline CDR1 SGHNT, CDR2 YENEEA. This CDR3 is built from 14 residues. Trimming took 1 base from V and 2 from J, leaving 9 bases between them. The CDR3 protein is CASSLVQRAYEQYF. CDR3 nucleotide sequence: TGTGCCAGCAGCTTAGTTCAGCGGGCCTACGAGCAGTACTTC.

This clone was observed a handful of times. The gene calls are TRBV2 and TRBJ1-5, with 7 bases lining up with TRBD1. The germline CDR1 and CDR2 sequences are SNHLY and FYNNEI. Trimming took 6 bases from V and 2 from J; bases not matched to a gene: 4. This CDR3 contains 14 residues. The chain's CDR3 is CASSGDRGNQPQHF. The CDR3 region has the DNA TGTGCCAGCAGCGGAGACAGGGGCAATCAGCCCCAGCATTTT.

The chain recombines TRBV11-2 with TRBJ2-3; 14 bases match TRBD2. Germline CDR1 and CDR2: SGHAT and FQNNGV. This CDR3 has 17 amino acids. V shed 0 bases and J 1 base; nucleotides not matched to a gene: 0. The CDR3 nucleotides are TGTGCCAGCAGCTTAGAGGGACTAGCGGGGGGCACAGATACGCAGTATTTT. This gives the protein CASSLEGLAGGTDTQYF.

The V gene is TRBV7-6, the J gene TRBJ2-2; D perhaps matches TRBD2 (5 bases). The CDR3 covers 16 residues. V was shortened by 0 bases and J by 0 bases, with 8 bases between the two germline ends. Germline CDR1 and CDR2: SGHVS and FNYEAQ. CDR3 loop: CASSLASGTNTGELFF. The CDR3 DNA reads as TGTGCCAGCAGCTTAGCCAGCGGAACGAACACCGGGGAGCTGTTTTTT.

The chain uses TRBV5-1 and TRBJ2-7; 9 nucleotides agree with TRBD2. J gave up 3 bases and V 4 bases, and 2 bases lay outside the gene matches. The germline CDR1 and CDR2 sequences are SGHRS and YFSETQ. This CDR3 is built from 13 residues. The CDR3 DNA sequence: TGCGCCAGCAGCCCGACTAGCGGCTACGAGCAGTACTTC. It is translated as CASSPTSGYEQYF.